The clone carrying this T cell receptor beta chain was seen repeatedly, ten times or more. This entry belongs to a study of T-cell reconstitution after alpha-beta-depleted transplantation in children. Unique molecular identifiers were used to barcode this TCRbeta library. One entry per CDR3 protein results from TCRdb running MiXCR on the PCR reads. The table lists a few hundred thousand distinct CDR3 sequences, about a tenth of them singletons. Germline loops: CDR1 SGHTA, CDR2 FQGTGA. The CDR3 covers 13 residues. V dropped 6 bases and J dropped 4 bases, with 11 bases sitting between them. The source was PBMCs, collected before TCRalphabeta/CD19-depleted stem cell transplant. This TCR was sampled from a child younger than two with acute myeloid leukemia, due to receive a stem cell transplant. The gene calls are TRBV7-3 and TRBJ2-3; maybe TRBD2 (5 bases). In DNA, the CDR3 is TGTGCCAGCAGGGCTCCTAGCCCAGATACGCAGTATTTT. It translates to CASRAPSPDTQYF.